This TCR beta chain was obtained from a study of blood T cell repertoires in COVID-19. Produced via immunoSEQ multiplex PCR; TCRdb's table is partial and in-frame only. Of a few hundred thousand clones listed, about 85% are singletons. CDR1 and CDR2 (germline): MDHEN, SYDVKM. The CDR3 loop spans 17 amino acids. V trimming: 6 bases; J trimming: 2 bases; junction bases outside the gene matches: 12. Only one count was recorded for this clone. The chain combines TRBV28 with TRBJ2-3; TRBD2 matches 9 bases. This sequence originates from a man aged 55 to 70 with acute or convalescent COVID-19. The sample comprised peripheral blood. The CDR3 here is CASSPGLLAGYTDTQYF. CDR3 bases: TGTGCCAGCAGCCCGGGGCTTCTAGCGGGGTACACAGATACGCAGTATTTT.